One and the same sample provided the 23 T cell receptor beta chains below, sequenced in a study of T cells expressing NK-cell markers (TCRdb year 2020). Library construction relied on 5' RACE. TCRdb names Illumina HiSeq 2000 as the instrument used. TCRdb reprocessed the reads and provides one entry for every CDR3 protein sequence; no DNA is given. The sample table gives approximately 380,000 distinct CDR3 sequences. 5.2% of the sample is taken by the ten largest. Sequenced input: blood T cells: a sorted CD56 or NKG2C T cell subset, CD4+ or CD8+ T cells, or bulk PBMC T cells (not recorded which). All receptors come from a man aged 18-75 years in good health.

The chain is built from TRBV5-1 and TRBJ2-1; TCRdb selects TRBD2, and the lack of DNA leaves this call unchecked. CDR1 is SGHRS and CDR2 is YFSETQ in the germline V gene. The CDR3 loop spans 16 amino acids. This chain's CDR3 is CASSPITSGVSHEQFF.

The chain links TRBV6-2 or TRBV6-3 to TRBJ2-7; TCRdb outputs TRBD1, but without DNA this stays unchecked. Looked up from germline, CDR1 is MNHEY and CDR2 is SVGEGT. The CDR3 totals 13 residues. The CDR3 spells CASSTGITYEQYF.

The V and J genes are TRBV4-2 and TRBJ2-5; TCRdb selects TRBD2, and the lack of DNA leaves this call unchecked. From germline, CDR1 is LGHNA and CDR2 YNFKEQ. The CDR3 sequence is 17 residues long. The chain's CDR3 is CASSQLSAGEGRETQYF.

The gene calls are TRBV5-1 and TRBJ2-3; the D call from TCRdb, TRBD2, cannot be confirmed without DNA. This CDR3 has 17 residues. The germline V gene encodes CDR1 SGHRS and CDR2 YFSETQ. CDR3 region: CATEPGLAGGHTDTQYF.

The chain links TRBV20-1 to TRBJ2-1; TCRdb's assignment of TRBD1 cannot be checked, as there is no DNA. This CDR3 spans 14 amino acids. Germline assignment: CDR1 DFQATT and CDR2 SNEGSKA (reference sequence). The CDR3: CRAHLGGGMNEQFF.

The rearrangement links TRBV5-6 to TRBJ2-7; checking the TCRdb D call of TRBD1 is not possible without DNA. The CDR3 consists of 15 residues. Per the germline V gene, CDR1 is SGHDT and CDR2 is YYEEEE. This CDR3 is CASSEAGTGTYEQYF. The full variable domain, with the rest looked up from reference TRBV5-6 and TRBJ2-7, is DAGVTQSPTHLIKTRGQQVTLRCSPKSGHDTVSWYQQALGQGPQFIFQYYEEEERQRGNFPDRFSGHQFPNYSSELNVNALLLGDSALYLCASSEAGTGTYEQYFGPGTRLTVT.

The rearrangement joins TRBV7-8 to TRBJ1-5; TCRdb calls TRBD1, which cannot be checked without DNA. Per germline, CDR1 SGHVS and CDR2 FQNEAQ. This CDR3 contains 17 residues. The CDR3 is CASSPLQGQAVSQPQHF. Filled out from reference TRBV7-8 and TRBJ1-5, the complete variable domain reads GAGVSQSPRYKVAKRGQDVALRCDPISGHVSLFWYQQALGQGPEFLTYFQNEAQLDKSGLPSDRFFAERPEGSVSTLKIQRTQQEDSAVYLCASSPLQGQAVSQPQHFGDGTRLSIL.

The rearrangement links TRBV6-2 or TRBV6-3 to TRBJ1-5; TCRdb calls TRBD1, which cannot be checked without DNA. Germline CDR1 and CDR2: MNHEY and SVGEGT. The CDR3 spans 14 residues. CDR3 residues: CASSYSGGVQPQHF.

The chain has TRBV7-6 and TRBJ2-7. The CDR3 contains 13 residues. Germline lookup yields CDR1 SGHVS and CDR2 FNYEAQ. CDR3 sequence: CASSLAPSDEQYF.

The chain recombines TRBV30 with TRBJ2-1; TCRdb indicates TRBD1, and absent DNA this call remains unverified. The CDR3 sequence is 21 residues long. Per the germline V gene, CDR1 is GTSNPN and CDR2 is SVGIG (reference sequence). The CDR3 region is CAWSVALGQGDSLTVYNEQFF.

V gene TRBV6-1 combines with J gene TRBJ2-3. CDR1 and CDR2 from the germline V gene are MNHNS and SASEGT. The CDR3 runs 12 residues. The CDR3 sequence: CASTQSTDTQYF.

The chain has TRBV9 and TRBJ2-1; TCRdb's D call, TRBD1, is unchecked because there is no DNA. The CDR3 contains 15 residues. Germline CDR1 SGDLS, CDR2 YYNGEE. CDR3 region: CASSAGGGSYNEQFF.

The chain is built from TRBV6-2 or TRBV6-3 and TRBJ2-7; TCRdb's D call of TRBD1 is untestable without DNA. Germline lookup yields CDR1 MNHEY and CDR2 SVGEGT. The length of the CDR3 is 15 residues. CDR3 loop: CASRGRTGLYYEQYF.

The chain joins TRBV5-6 to TRBJ1-5; no DNA is available, so the TRBD1 call from TCRdb remains unchecked. Germline V lookup: CDR1 SGHDT, CDR2 YYEEEE. The CDR3 runs to 16 residues. CDR3 residues: CASSLEGRGRSQPQHF. The full variable domain, in which reference TRBV5-6 and TRBJ1-5 provide the parts outside the CDR3, is DAGVTQSPTHLIKTRGQQVTLRCSPKSGHDTVSWYQQALGQGPQFIFQYYEEEERQRGNFPDRFSGHQFPNYSSELNVNALLLGDSALYLCASSLEGRGRSQPQHFGDGTRLSIL.

The chain links TRBV29-1 to TRBJ2-1; TCRdb lists TRBD1, though no DNA is available to test this call. This CDR3 has 14 residues. Per the germline V gene, CDR1 is SQVTM and CDR2 is ANQGSEA. CDR3 sequence reads: CSVGGPRSMGEQFF.

The CDR3 loop is CASSQDTGDYNEQFF. V usage is TRBV3-1 and J usage is TRBJ2-1; the D gene TCRdb calls, TRBD1, cannot be checked with no DNA. The germline V gene encodes CDR1 LGHDT and CDR2 YNNKEL (reference sequence). The CDR3 is 15 residues long.

The chain uses TRBV19 and TRBJ1-5; TCRdb's D call, TRBD1, is unchecked because there is no DNA. Germline V gene data show CDR1 as LNHDA and CDR2 as SQIVND (reference sequence). The CDR3 loop spans 14 amino acids. The CDR3 region is CASSPLLSNQPQHF.

The rearrangement uses TRBV19 and TRBJ2-3; TCRdb's D call of TRBD1 is untestable without DNA. There are 15 residues in the CDR3. The V gene's germline CDR1 is LNHDA and CDR2 SQIVND (reference sequence). The CDR3 spells CASSINTGATDTQYF.

The chain combines TRBV6-1 with TRBJ2-2; TCRdb calls TRBD2, which cannot be checked without DNA. CDR3 length: 13 amino acids. Germline CDR1 and CDR2: MNHNS and SASEGT. The CDR3 reads CASTFVGVRELFF.

The J gene is TRBJ2-3, the V gene TRBV11-2; absent DNA, TCRdb's TRBD1 call cannot be checked. The germline V gene encodes CDR1 SGHAT and CDR2 FQNNGV. The CDR3 consists of 15 residues. The CDR3 sequence is CASTWPRDRVYTQYF. The full variable domain, with the rest looked up from reference TRBV11-2 and TRBJ2-3, is EAGVAQSPRYKIIEKRQSVAFWCNPISGHATLYWYQQILGQGPKLLIQFQNNGVVDDSQLPKDRFSAERLKGVDSTLKIQPAKLEDSAVYLCASTWPRDRVYTQYFGPGTRLTVL.

The gene calls are TRBV20-1 and TRBJ2-3; TCRdb picks TRBD1, but there is no DNA to check that call. CDR3 length: 13 amino acids. The germline V gene encodes CDR1 DFQATT and CDR2 SNEGSKA (reference sequence). The CDR3 sequence is CSALGQGGYTQYF.

The chain uses TRBV7-2 and TRBJ2-7; absent DNA, TCRdb's TRBD1 call cannot be checked. Germline V gene lookup returns CDR1 SGHTA and CDR2 FQGNSA. The CDR3 sequence is 16 residues long. CDR3: CASSLVGGQGAYEQYF.

This chain connects TRBV6-5 to TRBJ2-5; TCRdb gives TRBD1 as the D gene, but with no DNA this cannot be confirmed. The CDR3 runs 16 residues. Per the germline V gene, CDR1 is MNHEY and CDR2 is SVGAGI. This CDR3 is CASSWKPGTGGETQYF.